This TCR beta chain was profiled in a study of blood T cell repertoires in COVID-19. Across the study: Material from acute and convalescent COVID-19 was sourced from the United States, Italy and Spain. PBMCs, B-cell-depleted T cells, or T cells provided the cDNA or gDNA that made up the material.

Participants, roughly 18 to 89 years old, spanned 24 US areas. Cohort 3 recovered donors had two negative PCRs, clearance, or symptom resolution. Assay used: immunoSEQ multiplex PCR; TCRdb lists only in-frame clones, some missing. The sample has some 210,000 clones, 75% to 85% seen once. V lost 0 bases and J lost 0, with 10 bases in between. Germline CDR1 is SGHRS and CDR2 is YFSETQ. The CDR3 totals 15 residues. This chain links TRBV5-1 with TRBJ2-7; D gene ambiguous. Sample: PBMCs or T cells enriched from blood (not recorded which). The receptor was isolated from a man aged 40-55 years who had recovered from COVID-19. The CDR3 protein is CASSLEQPSSYEQYF. The CDR3 DNA reads TGCGCCAGCAGCTTGGAACAGCCGAGCTCCTACGAGCAGTACTTC.